A selection of T cell receptor beta chains follows, all from one sample in a study of blood T cell repertoires in COVID-19. Method: immunoSEQ multiplex PCR; TCRdb's copy keeps in-frame clones and lacks some. The repertoire consists of a few hundred thousand clones, with 85% occurring once and the leading ten covering roughly 3.6%. The sample was peripheral blood. The receptor set was obtained from a woman aged 18-29 years with acute or convalescent COVID-19. CDR3s include the opening cysteine and the closing phenylalanine or tryptophan. D genes are given only for firm matches. Clone size is stated in some rows and not others, as once, few, many or a class when expanded.

D gene,clone size,V gene,J gene,CDR3 DNA,CDR3 protein
TRBD2,NA,TRBV5-6,TRBJ2-3,TGTGCCAGCAGCTCCCTAGCGGGAGCGGATACGCAGTATTTT,CASSSLAGADTQYF
NA,few,TRBV5-6,TRBJ2-3,TGTGCCAGCAGCCGAGTGGATACGCAGTATTTT,CASSRVDTQYF
NA,NA,TRBV10-3,TRBJ2-4,TGTGCCATCAGTGAGGGGGGGGGCACCGTAGCCAAAAACATTCAGTACTTC,CAISEGGGTVAKNIQYF
NA,few,TRBV5-1,TRBJ1-1,TGCGCCAGCAGTAAGGACACCGAAGCTTTCTTT,CASSKDTEAFF
TRBD1,NA,TRBV19,TRBJ1-6,TGTGCCAGTAGTCCAGACCCATCCCCAGGGGGTGGGCTGTACCCACCCCTCCACTTT,CASSPDPSPGGGLYPPLHF
TRBD2,NA,TRBV30,TRBJ2-5,TGTGCCTGGAGTGATGGCGGGGGGATCCAAGAGACCCAGTACTTC,CAWSDGGGIQETQYF
TRBD1,NA,TRBV5-1,TRBJ1-5,TGCGCCAGCAGCTTGGCAGGGGGGAATCAGCCCCAGCATTTT,CASSLAGGNQPQHF
TRBD1,NA,TRBV5-1,TRBJ1-4,TGCGCCAGCAGCTTCCTGGGGGGACAGGGGGCAGCTAATGAAAAACTGTTTTTT,CASSFLGGQGAANEKLFF
NA,NA,TRBV6-5,TRBJ2-2,TGTGCCAGCAGTTATGCGGGATTCACCGGGGAGCTGTTTTTT,CASSYAGFTGELFF
NA,NA,TRBV2,TRBJ2-2,TGTGCCAGCAGTATAGGGGCAACCGGGGAGCTGTTTTTT,CASSIGATGELFF
TRBD2,NA,TRBV11-2,TRBJ2-5,TGTGCCAGCAGCTTAGTAAGACTAGCGGGGGGACAAGAGACCCAGTACTTC,CASSLVRLAGGQETQYF
TRBD2,NA,TRBV19,TRBJ2-2,TGTGCCAGTAGTATCTACAGCGGGACTAACACCGGGGAGCTGTTTTTT,CASSIYSGTNTGELFF
NA,NA,TRBV4-1,TRBJ2-5,TGCGCCAGCAGCCCGGGACTCCAAGAGACCCAGTACTTC,CASSPGLQETQYF
NA,NA,TRBV4-1,TRBJ1-2,TGCGCCAGCAGCCAACGGACATTAGACTATGGCTACACCTTC,CASSQRTLDYGYTF
NA,NA,TRBV19,TRBJ2-7,TGTGCCAGTATAGGGGATGGCGACGAGCAGTACTTC,CASIGDGDEQYF
TRBD1,NA,TRBV5-1,TRBJ1-6,TGCGCCAGCAGCTTTACAGGGGAGAATTCACCCCTCCACTTT,CASSFTGENSPLHF
NA,NA,TRBV3-1/TRBV3-2,TRBJ1-1,TGTGCCAGCAGCCAAGGAAGGACAGTCAAGACTGAAGCTTTCTTT,CASSQGRTVKTEAFF
TRBD1,NA,TRBV4-1,TRBJ1-1,TGCGCCAGCAGCAAGGTGGGGGGAACAGGGGGCTCCACTGAGGCTTTCTTT,CASSKVGGTGGSTEAFF
NA,NA,TRBV19,TRBJ1-5,TGTGCCAGTAACACTCAGGGAATCAATCAGCCCCAGCATTTT,CASNTQGINQPQHF
NA,NA,TRBV12-3/TRBV12-4,TRBJ2-1,TGTGCCAGCACTTCGGACATCGAGCAGTTCTTC,CASTSDIEQFF
TRBD1,NA,TRBV5-1,TRBJ1-2,TGCGCCAGCAGCGAGACAGGGGGCTCTTATGGCTACACCTTC,CASSETGGSYGYTF
TRBD1,once,TRBV19,TRBJ1-1,TGTGCCAGTAGTATCAGGGGGCGGACTGAAGCTTTCTTT,CASSIRGRTEAFF
TRBD1,NA,TRBV5-1,TRBJ2-1,TGCGCCAGCAGCCCCACAACAGGGGATCATGAGCAGTTCTTC,CASSPTTGDHEQFF
NA,NA,TRBV11-2,TRBJ1-3,TGTGCCAGCAGCCCCACAGACTCTGGAAACACCATATATTTT,CASSPTDSGNTIYF
NA,NA,TRBV7-2,TRBJ2-5,TGTGCCAGCAGCTTATCTAACGGGGAGACCCAGTACTTC,CASSLSNGETQYF
NA,NA,TRBV7-3,TRBJ2-3,TGTGCCAGCAGCTTCCTTGGGGGCACTAGCACAGATACGCAGTATTTT,CASSFLGGTSTDTQYF
NA,NA,TRBV27,TRBJ1-1,TGTGCCAGCAGTTTATCGTACAGCCTAAACACTGAAGCTTTCTTT,CASSLSYSLNTEAFF
TRBD1,once,TRBV20-1,TRBJ2-1,TGCAGTGCTAGTGGACAGGGGTTACCTGAGCAGTTCTTC,CSASGQGLPEQFF
TRBD2,NA,TRBV5-1,TRBJ2-3,TGCGCCAGCAGCCTCGGACTAGCGGGGGGAGATACGCAGTATTTT,CASSLGLAGGDTQYF
NA,NA,TRBV4-1,TRBJ1-1,TGCGCCAGCATGGGAACGGGATGGACTGAAGCTTTCTTT,CASMGTGWTEAFF
TRBD2,NA,TRBV28,TRBJ2-1,TGTGCCAGCAGTTTAGCGGGAGTCAATGAGCAGTTCTTC,CASSLAGVNEQFF
NA,NA,TRBV24-1,TRBJ2-5,TGTGCCACCAGTGTGAGGGCGGGGGAGACCCAGTACTTC,CATSVRAGETQYF
NA,NA,TRBV10-1,TRBJ2-1,TGCGCCAGCAGTGGGGAGACAAGGGATGAGCAGTTCTTC,CASSGETRDEQFF
NA,NA,TRBV9,TRBJ2-3,TGTGCCAGCAGCGGGACAGCTAGCACAGATACGCAGTATTTT,CASSGTASTDTQYF
TRBD1,once,TRBV7-2,TRBJ2-7,TGTGCCAGCAGCTTAGAGGGGGCGCTTTCCTACGAGCAGTACTTC,CASSLEGALSYEQYF
TRBD2,once,TRBV2,TRBJ2-2,TGTGCCAGCCATAGGACTAGCGAACCCGGGGAGCTGTTTTTT,CASHRTSEPGELFF
NA,NA,TRBV2,TRBJ1-4,TGTGCCAGCAGTGAAGAGTCGGCAACTAATGAAAAACTGTTTTTT,CASSEESATNEKLFF
NA,NA,TRBV30,TRBJ2-2,TGTGCCTGGCAAGGACACGAATACACCGGGGAGCTGTTTTTT,CAWQGHEYTGELFF
TRBD2,once,TRBV5-1,TRBJ2-1,TGCGCCAGCAGCTCTGCGGGGGTCAACAATGAGCAGTTCTTC,CASSSAGVNNEQFF
TRBD2,NA,TRBV18,TRBJ2-1,TGTGCCAGCTCACCAGGTCCTAGCGGGGTTTACTACAATGAGCAGTTCTTC,CASSPGPSGVYYNEQFF